These 5 T cell receptor beta chains came from one sample sequenced in a study of T cell responses to AZD1222 COVID-19 vaccine. Profiling relied on immunoSEQ multiplex PCR, and the TCRdb table lists in-frame clones only, not all of them. This table holds approximately 130,000 clones, 70% to 90% found once. The specimen comprised peripheral blood, sampled 28 days after the second AZD1222 dose. These TCRs come from an adult who received the AZD1222 COVID-19 vaccine.

This clone was found once. The chain combines TRBV6-5 with TRBJ2-1, with D tentatively TRBD1 or TRBD2 (6 bases each). Looked up from germline, CDR1 is MNHEY and CDR2 is SVGAGI. The CDR3 has 15 residues. The V gene lost 2 bases and the J gene lost 4 bases, with 12 bases spanning the gap. CDR3 DNA sequence: TGTGCCAGCAGTTACGGAGGGGGACCATACAATGAGCAGTTCTTC. This sequence encodes CASSYGGGPYNEQFF.

This sequence joins TRBV9 and TRBJ2-5; D might be TRBD2 (6 bases). The CDR3 has 14 residues. Germline lookup yields CDR1 SGDLS and CDR2 YYNGEE. Trimming pared 3 bases from V and 5 bases from J, leaving 14 bases between. Here the CDR3 reads CASSDPEGRETQYF. As DNA, the CDR3 is TGTGCCAGCAGCGACCCCGAAGGGAGGGAGACCCAGTACTTC.

This clone was observed a single time. This chain links TRBV11-3 with TRBJ1-1; D not resolved. Per the germline V gene, CDR1 is SGHNT and CDR2 is YENEEA. V was shortened by 4 bases and J by 7 bases, with 10 bases between the two germline ends. The CDR3 is 12 amino acids. CDR3 coding DNA: TGTGCCAGCAGCTCGGACCTGGGTGAAGCTTTCTTT. Its translation is CASSSDLGEAFF.

The chain is built from TRBV7-2 and TRBJ2-4; no clear D. The germline V gene encodes CDR1 SGHTA and CDR2 FQGNSA. Trimming pared 5 bases from V and 2 bases from J, leaving 13 bases between. The CDR3 spans 15 residues. DNA of the CDR3: TGTGCCAGCAGCCCCGCGGAGCAGCCCAAAAACATTCAGTACTTC. This encodes CASSPAEQPKNIQYF.

The CDR3 nucleotides read TGTGCCAGTAGTATGTGGGTTCTCACCGGGGAGCTGTTTTTT. As protein: CASSMWVLTGELFF. This chain connects TRBV19 to TRBJ2-2; no reliable D call. From germline, CDR1 is LNHDA and CDR2 SQIVND (reference sequence). Trimming stripped 3 bases from V and 4 bases from J, with 9 bases between. There are 14 residues in the CDR3.